This passage covers 21 T cell receptor beta chains from one sample sequenced in a study of cytomegalovirus exposure and HLA in healthy donors. PCR primers comprised 60 Vbeta and 13 Jbeta primers. Sequencing was performed with immunoSEQ multiplex PCR; in TCRdb, only in-frame clones are kept and a portion is missing. The sample shows 130,000 or so clones, about 79% of them seen only once. The specimen sequenced was PBMCs. Receptors originate from a young woman in good health and CMV-seropositive.

The chain employs TRBV19 and TRBJ2-5; 13 positions match TRBD2. V shed 5 bases, J shed 3 bases, and the junction held 3 bases outside the gene matches. The CDR3 consists of 15 residues. Germline V gene sequence: CDR1 LNHDA, CDR2 SQIVND (reference sequence). The CDR3, as DNA: TGTGCCAGTAGTTTAGGACTAGCGGGGGAAGAGACCCAGTACTTC. As protein: CASSLGLAGEETQYF.

The chain couples TRBV7-3 to TRBJ2-2, with 8 nucleotides matching TRBD2. The CDR3 is made up of 15 amino acids. Trimming took 4 bases from V and 4 from J; bases not matched to a gene: 5. CDR1 is SGHTA, CDR2 FQGTGA, per germline. CDR3 bases: TGTGCCAGCAGCTCCGGGGGGGCGGTCACCGGGGAGCTGTTTTTT. The encoded protein is CASSSGGAVTGELFF.

This rearrangement joins TRBV6-5 to TRBJ1-5, with D maybe TRBD1 (6 bases). CDR1 is MNHEY and CDR2 is SVGAGI in the germline V gene. This CDR3 has 13 residues. Trimming shortened V by 5 bases and J by 5 bases, and 10 bases separated the two germline ends. CDR3 amino acids: CASSTNRDQPQHF. CDR3 nucleotides: TGTGCCAGCAGTACGAACAGGGATCAGCCCCAGCATTTT.

The V call is TRBV6-5, the J call TRBJ1-4; tentatively, D is TRBD1 (6 bases). This CDR3 spans 13 amino acids. Per the germline V gene, CDR1 is MNHEY and CDR2 is SVGAGI. The V end lost 5 bases, the J end lost 10 bases, and 14 bases lay between the germline ends. In DNA form, the CDR3 reads TGTGCCAGCAGTCTGGGCCAAGGGGGAAAACTGTTTTTT. This translates into CASSLGQGGKLFF.

The rearrangement uses TRBV18 and TRBJ2-3, with 8 bases fitting TRBD1. Germline V CDR1 and CDR2: KGHSH, LQKENI. The V and J ends lost 2 bases and 0 bases, in that order; junction bases with no gene match: 1. This CDR3 has 15 amino acids. CDR3 amino acids: CASSPWTGSTDTQYF. The CDR3 DNA sequence: TGTGCCAGCTCACCATGGACAGGGAGCACAGATACGCAGTATTTT.

The J gene is TRBJ2-1, the V gene TRBV4-2; 9 positions agree with TRBD2. The V and J ends lost 0 bases and 3 bases, in that order; junction bases with no gene match: 3. CDR1 is LGHNA and CDR2 is YNFKEQ in the germline V gene. This CDR3 comprises 16 residues. The CDR3 nucleotides read TGTGCCAGCAGCCAAGAGTCTAGCGGGGACTACAATGAGCAGTTCTTC. It translates to CASSQESSGDYNEQFF.

The V call is TRBV4-1, the J call TRBJ2-2; 7 bases map to TRBD2. J was trimmed by 6 bases and V by 3 bases; bases with no gene match: 4. Per the germline V gene, CDR1 is MGHRA and CDR2 is YSYEKL. The length of the CDR3 is 14 residues. The CDR3 sequence: CASSQTSTAGELFF. Here the CDR3 DNA reads TGCGCCAGCAGCCAGACTAGCACCGCCGGGGAGCTGTTTTTT.

This chain joins TRBV7-2 and TRBJ1-1; 9 bases match TRBD1. Germline V CDR1 and CDR2: SGHTA, FQGNSA. The CDR3 is made up of 13 amino acids. The ends lost 4 bases at V and 10 bases at J; junction bases unmatched: 7. CDR3 region: CASSSGQGLRAFF. The CDR3 DNA reads TGTGCCAGCAGCTCCGGACAGGGGCTTCGAGCTTTCTTT. The entire variable domain, with the rest obtained from reference TRBV7-2 and TRBJ1-1, is as follows: GAGVSQSPSNKVTEKGKDVELRCDPISGHTALYWYRQSLGQGLEFLIYFQGNSAPDKSGLPSDRFSAERTGGSVSTLTIQRTQQEDSAVYLCASSSGQGLRAFFGQGTRLTVV.

This rearrangement joins TRBV7-9 to TRBJ1-1; D unresolved. Trimming shortened V by 0 bases and J by 7 bases, and 3 bases separated the two germline ends. The CDR3 spans 11 residues. Germline CDR1 and CDR2: SEHNR and FQNEAQ (reference sequence). The CDR3 is CASSLANEAFF. In nucleotides, the CDR3 is TGTGCCAGCAGCTTAGCCAATGAAGCTTTCTTT.

This sequence joins TRBV2 and TRBJ2-1, with a weak D call TRBD2 (5 bases). Looked up from germline, CDR1 is SNHLY and CDR2 is FYNNEI. The germline V and J ends were trimmed by 4 bases and 0 bases, with 7 bases remaining between them. This CDR3 has 14 residues. For the CDR3, the DNA is TGTGCCAGCAGTGCTAGCAACTCCTACAATGAGCAGTTCTTC. Its translation: CASSASNSYNEQFF.

The chain recombines TRBV19 with TRBJ1-1; TRBD1 agrees at 7 bases. The germline gives CDR1 LNHDA, CDR2 SQIVND (reference sequence). V dropped 6 bases and J dropped 1; count of bases not matched to a gene: 8. This CDR3 comprises 15 residues. Here the CDR3 DNA reads TGTGCCAGTAGCCCAGGGACAGCCAAGAACACTGAAGCTTTCTTT. Its protein is CASSPGTAKNTEAFF.

This rearrangement joins TRBV5-6 to TRBJ2-7; D uncertain. The CDR3 runs 14 residues. Germline CDR1 reads SGHDT; CDR2 reads YYEEEE. Trimming left V 3 bases short and J 0 bases short, with 10 bases between. In DNA form, the CDR3 reads TGTGCCAGCAGCTCTTACCCTATCTCCTACGAGCAGTACTTC. This encodes CASSSYPISYEQYF.

J is TRBJ1-6 and V is TRBV19; D unclear. The germline CDR1 and CDR2 sequences are LNHDA and SQIVND (reference sequence). V lost 6 bases and J lost 7, with 13 bases in between. The CDR3 extends over 14 amino acids. The CDR3 nucleotides read TGTGCCAGTAGATCCGGGTCGGTAAATTCACCCCTCCACTTT. This gives the protein CASRSGSVNSPLHF. Using reference TRBV19 and TRBJ1-6 for the parts outside the CDR3, the full variable domain is DGGITQSPKYLFRKEGQNVTLSCEQNLNHDAMYWYRQDPGQGLRLIYYSQIVNDFQKGDIAEGYSVSREKKESFPLTVTSAQKNPTAFYLCASRSGSVNSPLHFGNGTRLTVT.

The chain employs TRBV7-8 and TRBJ2-4; TRBD2 agrees at 8 bases. There are 18 residues in the CDR3. V gave up 1 base and J gave up 0 bases; unmatched junction bases: 8. Per the germline V gene, CDR1 is SGHVS and CDR2 is FQNEAQ. The CDR3 coding sequence is TGTGCCAGCAGCTTAGGAGTTAGCGGGGTTTTAGCCAAAAACATTCAGTACTTC. Amino acid sequence: CASSLGVSGVLAKNIQYF. The full variable domain, rest sourced from reference TRBV7-8 and TRBJ2-4, is GAGVSQSPRYKVAKRGQDVALRCDPISGHVSLFWYQQALGQGPEFLTYFQNEAQLDKSGLPSDRFFAERPEGSVSTLKIQRTQQEDSAVYLCASSLGVSGVLAKNIQYFGAGTRLSVL.

The chain carries TRBV5-1 and TRBJ1-5; D is perhaps TRBD1 (5 bases). The CDR3 contains 16 residues. Per germline, CDR1 SGHRS and CDR2 YFSETQ. V gave up 4 bases and J gave up 0 bases, with 14 bases separating them. The CDR3 loop is CASSPRRQNSNQPQHF. DNA for the CDR3: TGCGCCAGCAGCCCGAGGCGACAGAATAGCAATCAGCCCCAGCATTTT.

The V and J genes are TRBV4-1 and TRBJ2-2; tentatively, D is TRBD1 (5 bases). The ends were cut back, 0 bases at V and 2 bases at J, with 7 bases in the middle. Per germline, CDR1 MGHRA and CDR2 YSYEKL. CDR3 length equals 15 residues. CDR3 in amino acids: CASSQDQGNTGELFF. The CDR3 region has the DNA TGCGCCAGCAGCCAAGACCAGGGAAACACCGGGGAGCTGTTTTTT.

This rearrangement joins TRBV5-3 to TRBJ2-2; 14 bases fit TRBD2. TRBV5-3 is annotated as an ORF whose role is uncertain. The J segment lost 2 bases and the V segment lost 2 bases, leaving 5 bases of the junction unmatched. This CDR3 has 18 amino acids. The CDR3 is CARSFDGTSGGNTGELFF. For the CDR3, the DNA is TGTGCCAGAAGCTTTGACGGGACTAGCGGGGGCAACACCGGGGAGCTGTTTTTT.

The chain uses TRBV6-4 and TRBJ2-3, with a tentative D call TRBD1 (6 bases). Trimming pared 7 bases from V and 2 bases from J, leaving 10 bases between. The CDR3 length is 13 residues. The germline V gene has CDR1 MRHNA and CDR2 SNTAGT. The CDR3 protein is CASKGDITDTQYF. In DNA, the CDR3 is TGTGCCAGCAAAGGGGACATCACAGATACGCAGTATTTT.

The chain has TRBV5-6 and TRBJ2-1, with a tentative D call TRBD1 (6 bases). Germline values: CDR1 SGHDT, CDR2 YYEEEE. V dropped 3 bases and J dropped 1 base, with 8 bases sitting between them. The CDR3 is made up of 14 amino acids. The DNA of the CDR3 is TGTGCCAGCAGCTCTGACAGGTCCTACAATGAGCAGTTCTTC. It is translated as CASSSDRSYNEQFF. Supplemented by reference TRBV5-6 and TRBJ2-1, the full variable domain reads DAGVTQSPTHLIKTRGQQVTLRCSPKSGHDTVSWYQQALGQGPQFIFQYYEEEERQRGNFPDRFSGHQFPNYSSELNVNALLLGDSALYLCASSSDRSYNEQFFGPGTRLTVL.

Only a few counts were recorded for this clone. The chain links TRBV6-4 to TRBJ2-1, with 8 bases fitting TRBD2. Germline CDR1 and CDR2: MRHNA and SNTAGT. J gave up 3 bases and V 8 bases, and 6 bases lay outside the gene matches. The CDR3 runs 14 residues. CDR3 protein: CASRGRGDYNEQFF. The CDR3 DNA reads as TGTGCCAGCCGGGGGCGGGGGGACTACAATGAGCAGTTCTTC.

The chain joins TRBV6-1 to TRBJ1-4; D perhaps matches TRBD1 (6 bases). The V gene's germline CDR1 is MNHNS and CDR2 SASEGT. The CDR3 has 18 residues. The V and J ends lost 1 base and 7 bases respectively, with 22 bases between them. The CDR3 bases are TGTGCCAGCAGTGAAGTCCTGGATTACAGGGCAGGAAGTGAAAAACTGTTTTTT. It encodes CASSEVLDYRAGSEKLFF.